Below, one T cell receptor beta chain is given with its context. Its specificity is unknown. Naive CD4+ T cells were purified with Tregs depleted by CD25. The V gene's germline CDR1 is SGHRS and CDR2 YFSETQ. V dropped 0 bases and J dropped 5 bases, with 9 bases sitting between them. The CDR3 sequence is 14 residues long. Full-length variable regions came from constant-region reverse primers plus semi-nested Nested Universal Primer A PCR. MiXCR, run by TCRdb on the 5' RACE reads, gives a single entry per CDR3 protein. The sample lists about 62,000 distinct CDR3 sequences, nearly 30% occurring once. General study findings and limits: Tumor memory CD4+ T cell TCR gene usage clustered with blood and lymph node memory CD4+ cells and lymph node naive CD4+ cells. Tumor Treg TCRs overlapped most with tumor naive CD4+ cells.

This TCR derives from a female donor with breast cancer. The rearrangement links TRBV5-1 to TRBJ1-5; D possibly corresponds to TRBD1 (5 bases). Specimen: tumor-infiltrating naive CD4+ T cells sorted from the breast tumor. Subset described: naive CD4+ T cells, CD4+CD45RA+CD25-. This CDR3 is CASSLGQLDQPQHF. In DNA form, the CDR3 reads TGCGCCAGCAGCTTGGGACAGCTAGATCAGCCCCAGCATTTT.